This T cell receptor beta chain was retrieved from a study of T cell responses to AZD1222 COVID-19 vaccine. Assay used: immunoSEQ multiplex PCR; TCRdb lists only in-frame clones, some missing. Among about 75,000 clones listed, 70% to 90% were seen once. The CDR3 sequence is 14 residues long. V lost 0 bases to trimming and J lost 5 bases, with 10 bases between them. From germline, CDR1 is SEHNR and CDR2 FQNEAQ (reference sequence). This clonotype originated in an adult who received the MenACWY meningococcal vaccine as a control. The rearrangement links TRBV7-9 to TRBJ2-5; tentatively, D is TRBD2 (5 bases). Here the sequenced sample was peripheral blood, taken 28 days after the second dose of the MenACWY control vaccine. The CDR3 protein is CASSLAIGGETQYF. In DNA, the CDR3 is TGTGCCAGCAGCTTAGCGATAGGAGGCGAGACCCAGTACTTC.